A single sample gave rise to the 27 T cell receptor beta chains below, sequenced in a study of T cells in Graves' hyperthyroidism and ophthalmopathy. Regions amplified from RNA transcripts were the TCR beta CDR3 regions. Carried out on the TCR CDR3, a first-round RT-PCR used the HTBI primer set. TCRdb recomputed calls from the multiplex PCR reads with MiXCR, one row per CDR3 protein. In the table there are roughly 110,000 distinct CDR3 sequences, around a sixth of which are singletons. Sequencing input: blood. The receptors were sampled from a woman aged 45-65 years with Graves' hyperthyroidism.

J is TRBJ2-1 and V is TRBV11-2; D is undetermined. CDR3 length: 15 residues. Germline CDR1 and CDR2: SGHAT and FQNNGV. Between the trimmed V and J ends, which lost 0 bases and 6 bases, there was a span of 12 bases. The CDR3 is CASSLDPTGFNEQFF. CDR3 DNA sequence: TGTGCCAGCAGCTTAGATCCTACCGGGTTCAATGAGCAGTTCTTC.

The chain combines TRBV28 with TRBJ2-3; TRBD1 matches at 12 bases. The CDR3 contains 16 residues. CDR1 and CDR2 (germline): MDHEN, SYDVKM. Trimming at V came to 3 bases and at J to 2 bases, leaving 3 bases not matched to a gene. The CDR3 spells CASSLLGQGATDTQYF. The DNA of the CDR3 is TGTGCCAGCAGTTTGCTGGGACAGGGGGCCACAGATACGCAGTATTTT.

This clonotype has a count of ten or more. This chain connects TRBV7-3 to TRBJ1-2, with 7 bases identical to TRBD1. The CDR3 is 15 amino acids. The J segment lost 7 bases and the V segment lost 4 bases, leaving 12 bases of the junction unmatched. The germline V gene has CDR1 SGHTA and CDR2 FQGTGA. The CDR3 nucleotides are TGTGCCAGCAGCTCGCCCGGGACAGCCGATTCTGGCTACACCTTC. It is translated as CASSSPGTADSGYTF.

This clonotype was seen ten or more times. An end of the junction differs from the germline gene, which may be a read error. This rearrangement joins TRBV7-9 to TRBJ2-5, with a weak D call TRBD2 (5 bases). From germline, CDR1 is SEHNR and CDR2 FQNEAQ (reference sequence). The CDR3 runs 12 residues. CDR3 loop: CASSLGARDKFF. CDR3 in DNA: TGTGCCAGCAGCTTGGGAGCGAGAGACAAGTTCTTC.

This clonotype was seen many times. The rearrangement uses TRBV5-1 and TRBJ2-2; possibly TRBD1 for D (6 bases). The CDR3 runs to 13 residues. Germline V lookup: CDR1 SGHRS, CDR2 YFSETQ. V was clipped by 3 bases and J by 7 bases, with 10 bases between them. The CDR3 region is CASSSRGNGELFF. The CDR3, as DNA: TGCGCCAGCAGCTCCAGGGGCAACGGGGAGCTGTTTTTT.

This clonotype has just a few counts. This may be a read error: a much more frequent sequence differs by one nucleotide. Here the CDR3 reads CVSTIGGRTGELFF. In DNA form, the CDR3 reads TGTGTCAGCACCATCGGAGGGAGGACCGGGGAGCTGTTTTTT. The chain combines TRBV12-3 or TRBV12-4 with TRBJ2-2; D possibly corresponds to TRBD2 (6 bases). The CDR3 runs 14 residues.

This clonotype was counted at least ten times. The chain joins TRBV28 to TRBJ1-2, with 7 positions matching TRBD1. The CDR3 sequence is 17 residues long. Looked up from germline, CDR1 is MDHEN and CDR2 is SYDVKM. Trimming removed 4 bases from V and 6 bases from J; junction bases left unmatched: 17. CDR3 in amino acids: CASSSWGQPNSGHGYTF. The CDR3 nucleotides are TGTGCCAGCAGTTCCTGGGGACAGCCGAATAGCGGGCATGGCTACACCTTC.

This clonotype was found many times. The genes are TRBV15 and TRBJ1-5; no clear D. There are 15 residues in the CDR3. V gave up 0 bases and J gave up 3 bases, with 9 bases separating them. CDR1 and CDR2 (germline): LNHNV, YYDKDF (reference sequence). The CDR3 loop reads CATSRDTSLNQPQHF. CDR3 in DNA: TGTGCCACCAGCAGAGATACCAGTCTCAATCAGCCCCAGCATTTT.

This clonotype was counted at least ten times. For the CDR3, the DNA is TGCAGTGCTAGAGCGGCACGGACCCTGAACACTGAAGCTTTCTTT. Encoded protein: CSARAARTLNTEAFF. This rearrangement joins TRBV20-1 to TRBJ1-1, with D uncertain. Trimming took 1 base from V and 0 from J, leaving 12 bases between them. Looked up from germline, CDR1 is DFQATT and CDR2 is SNEGSKA (reference sequence). This CDR3 has 15 amino acids.

This clonotype has ten or more counts. The J gene is TRBJ2-1, the V gene TRBV20-1; no definite D call. Germline CDR1 DFQATT, CDR2 SNEGSKA (reference sequence). V gave up 0 bases and J gave up 0 bases, with 12 bases separating them. CDR3 length: 16 amino acids. The CDR3 nucleotides read TGCAGTGCTAGAGATCGGGCGCGGAGCTCCTACAATGAGCAGTTCTTC. It is translated as CSARDRARSSYNEQFF.

The chain employs TRBV27 and TRBJ2-1; 9 positions match TRBD1. The CDR3 sequence is 15 residues long. Germline assignment: CDR1 MNHEY and CDR2 SMNVEV (reference sequence). V lost 3 bases to trimming and J lost 3 bases; unmatched junction nucleotides: 3. The CDR3, as DNA: TGTGCCAGCAGTTTCCGGGACAGGGACTACAATGAGCAGTTCTTC. Residues: CASSFRDRDYNEQFF.

This clonotype was recorded at least ten times. V is TRBV20-1 and J is TRBJ2-1; the match to TRBD1 covers 10 bases. V was clipped by 5 bases and J by 5 bases; unmatched bases: 6. This CDR3 has 14 residues. Per germline, CDR1 DFQATT and CDR2 SNEGSKA (reference sequence). The CDR3 here is CSADWTGGDNEQFF. The CDR3, as DNA: TGCAGTGCTGACTGGACAGGGGGGGACAATGAGCAGTTCTTC.

The CDR3 region has the DNA TGTGCCAGCAGTTCAGACGGGCAGGAAAACATTCAGTACTTC. This encodes CASSSDGQENIQYF. The genes are TRBV2 and TRBJ2-4; D is undetermined. Germline V gene lookup returns CDR1 SNHLY and CDR2 FYNNEI. Trimming removed 5 bases from V and 5 bases from J, with 13 bases in between. The CDR3 is 14 residues long.

The sample holds many counts of this clonotype. The gene calls are TRBV6-1 and TRBJ1-1; weak D call: TRBD1 (5 bases). V was trimmed by 5 bases and J by 10 bases, leaving 14 bases between them. Per the germline V gene, CDR1 is MNHNS and CDR2 is SASEGT. This CDR3 region has 12 residues. Here the CDR3 DNA reads TGTGCCAGCAGTAACCCGACAGTTACAGCTTTCTTT. Translation gives CASSNPTVTAFF.

This clonotype has ten or more counts. The V gene is TRBV6-2 or TRBV6-3, the J gene TRBJ2-3; D uncertain. This CDR3 spans 13 amino acids. Trimming stripped 8 bases from V and 4 bases from J, with 13 bases between. The germline CDR1 and CDR2 sequences are MNHEY and SVGEGT. CDR3 bases: TGTGCCAGCTCCTTGGGAATCGCAGATACGCAGTATTTT. Translated, it gives CASSLGIADTQYF.

This clonotype has at least ten counts. The V call is TRBV6-2 or TRBV6-3, the J call TRBJ2-2, with 11 nucleotides matching TRBD2. The CDR3 spans 15 residues. Germline V gene lookup returns CDR1 MNHEY and CDR2 SVGEGT. V dropped 6 bases and J dropped 4; count of bases not matched to a gene: 4. CDR3 region: CASSLLAGVTGELFF. CDR3 sequence (DNA): TGTGCCAGCAGCTTACTAGCGGGAGTCACCGGGGAGCTGTTTTTT.

This clonotype was detected ten times or more. The genes are TRBV12-3 or TRBV12-4 and TRBJ1-5, with 9 nucleotides matching TRBD1. The ends lost 5 bases at V and 3 bases at J; junction bases unmatched: 8. The CDR3 has 16 residues. CDR3 sequence (DNA): TGTGCCAGCAGTGCAACAGGGGGCTGGGACAATCAGCCCCAGCATTTT. Translation gives CASSATGGWDNQPQHF.

This clonotype was observed many times. The chain recombines TRBV19 with TRBJ2-1, with D perhaps matching TRBD2 (5 bases). The CDR3 is 16 amino acids. Trimming took 4 bases from V and 0 from J, leaving 13 bases between them. CDR1 and CDR2 (germline): LNHDA, SQIVND (reference sequence). The CDR3 DNA reads as TGTGCCAGTAGTACCCTCCTGGGGAGCTCCTACAATGAGCAGTTCTTC. Protein: CASSTLLGSSYNEQFF.

This clonotype was picked up many times. This rearrangement joins TRBV28 to TRBJ2-7, with D perhaps TRBD1 (5 bases). CDR1 MDHEN and CDR2 SYDVKM come from the germline V gene. This CDR3 is built from 12 residues. V dropped 2 bases and J dropped 6 bases, with 8 bases sitting between them. Here the CDR3 reads CASSLQGREQYF. The CDR3 DNA sequence: TGTGCCAGCAGTTTACAGGGTCGCGAGCAGTACTTC.

The V call is TRBV7-9, the J call TRBJ2-2; D is unresolved. The CDR3 loop spans 14 amino acids. With 1 base removed from V and 6 bases from J, the gap between germline ends came to 9 bases. Germline V gene lookup returns CDR1 SEHNR and CDR2 FQNEAQ (reference sequence). The CDR3 is CASSLVYNPGELFF. The CDR3 DNA follows: TGTGCCAGCAGCTTAGTTTACAATCCCGGGGAGCTGTTTTTT.

This clonotype was recorded at least ten times. CDR3 nucleotides: TGTGCCAGCGCACGGGGTTTAAGCAATCAGCCCCAGCATTTT. It codes for CASARGLSNQPQHF. This chain connects TRBV5-6 to TRBJ1-5; no definite D call. CDR3 size: 14 residues. Germline CDR1 is SGHDT and CDR2 is YYEEEE. V was pared by 7 bases and J by 1 base, with 12 bases between.

This clonotype was seen ten or more times. The chain uses TRBV2 and TRBJ2-1; tentatively, D is TRBD1 or TRBD2 (7 bases each). The CDR3 spans 12 residues. Germline lookup yields CDR1 SNHLY and CDR2 FYNNEI. V lost 8 bases to trimming and J lost 6 bases, with 11 bases between them. CDR3 amino acids: CASDREGNEQFF. CDR3 nucleotides: TGTGCCAGCGACAGGGAGGGCAATGAGCAGTTCTTC.

J is TRBJ2-1 and V is TRBV20-1; D is perhaps TRBD1 or TRBD2 (5 bases each). The CDR3 sequence is 13 residues long. The V gene's germline CDR1 is DFQATT and CDR2 SNEGSKA (reference sequence). V lost 6 bases and J lost 3, with 12 bases in between. Written as DNA, the CDR3 is TGCAGTGCCGCCAGGGACGGCTACAATGAGCAGTTCTTC. It codes for CSAARDGYNEQFF.

The chain combines TRBV28 with TRBJ2-7, with D maybe TRBD1 (6 bases). Trimming left V 5 bases short and J 2 bases short, with 10 bases between. The CDR3 consists of 13 residues. Germline V CDR1 and CDR2: MDHEN, SYDVKM. The CDR3: CASSNWDTYEQYF. The CDR3 DNA sequence: TGTGCCAGCAGTAACTGGGACACCTACGAGCAGTACTTC.

V usage is TRBV6-2 or TRBV6-3 and J usage is TRBJ2-7; tentatively, D is TRBD1 (6 bases). The CDR3 runs to 16 residues. With 6 bases removed from V and 1 base from J, the gap between germline ends came to 19 bases. Germline V gene data show CDR1 as MNHEY and CDR2 as SVGEGT. The CDR3 nucleotides are TGTGCCAGCAGCTTGGGGGCAGGGTTCGGATCCTACGAGCAGTACTTC. It encodes CASSLGAGFGSYEQYF.

This clonotype was recorded many times. The V gene is TRBV5-1, the J gene TRBJ2-7, with D perhaps matching TRBD1 (5 bases). Trimming removed 4 bases from V and 2 bases from J, with 22 bases in between. The CDR3 spans 17 residues. Germline assignment: CDR1 SGHRS and CDR2 YFSETQ. This CDR3 is CASSQSPPTAVTYEQYF. DNA of the CDR3: TGCGCCAGCAGCCAAAGCCCCCCGACAGCCGTAACCTACGAGCAGTACTTC. The full variable domain, completed using reference TRBV5-1 and TRBJ2-7, is KAGVTQTPRYLIKTRGQQVTLSCSPISGHRSVSWYQQTPGQGLQFLFEYFSETQRNKGNFPGRFSGRQFSNSRSEMNVSTLELGDSALYLCASSQSPPTAVTYEQYFGPGTRLTVT.

This clonotype was detected ten times or more. The chain joins TRBV29-1 to TRBJ1-4; D ambiguous. This CDR3 has 13 amino acids. Germline V lookup: CDR1 SQVTM, CDR2 ANQGSEA. V lost 3 bases, J lost 6 bases, and 11 bases lay in between. This CDR3 is CSVEDDRDEKLFF. Written as DNA, the CDR3 is TGCAGCGTTGAGGACGATAGGGATGAAAAACTGTTTTTT.